The 8 T cell receptor beta chains in this list originate from one sample, sequenced in a study of naive and memory T cell subsets. Two oligonucleotides, mixed equimolar, formed the beta constant-region primer covering TRBC1 and TRBC2. Nested alpha and beta constant-region primers with the SP2 primer drove four PCR rounds on ligated cDNA. Via MiXCR, TCRdb re-called the UMI-ligation and nested PCR reads, giving one row per CDR3 protein. The table lists roughly 83,000 distinct CDR3 sequences, over 9% of them singletons, with more than 0.11% in the top ten. The antigens of these receptors remain unknown. Broader study findings: A few larger clonotypes appeared in naive repertoires, especially CD8, possibly memory cells re-expressing CD45RA.

The sample consisted of naive CD4+ T cells from blood. These receptors originate from a human donor in good health.

The genes are TRBV19 and TRBJ2-3; 9 bases align to TRBD1. CDR1 and CDR2 (germline): LNHDA, SQIVND (reference sequence). The CDR3 is 15 amino acids. V shed 7 bases and J 0 bases; nucleotides not matched to a gene: 5. The CDR3 here is CASTRDRASTDTQYF. The CDR3 nucleotides read TGTGCCAGTACCCGGGACAGGGCGAGCACAGATACGCAGTATTTT.

This clonotype was seen only a few times. The gene calls are TRBV20-1 and TRBJ2-7; 7 bases align to TRBD1. The junction had 10 bases not matched to a gene; V was cut back by 3 bases and J by 2 bases. Germline V lookup: CDR1 DFQATT, CDR2 SNEGSKA (reference sequence). The CDR3 runs 15 residues. The CDR3 sequence: CSASFVAGGTYEQYF. For the CDR3, the DNA is TGCAGTGCTAGCTTCGTCGCAGGGGGTACCTACGAGCAGTACTTC.

Only a few counts were recorded for this clonotype. V is TRBV6-1 and J is TRBJ2-3, with 7 bases fitting TRBD2. Germline V gives CDR1 MNHNS, CDR2 SASEGT. The CDR3 consists of 15 residues. Trimming at V came to 6 bases and at J to 7 bases, leaving 13 bases not matched to a gene. The CDR3 DNA follows: TGTGCCAGCAGGTCCCCCGGGGGGTATACCCATACGCAGTATTTT. This gives the protein CASRSPGGYTHTQYF.

This clonotype was recorded a few times. The chain combines TRBV6-2 or TRBV6-3 with TRBJ2-6; D remains ambiguous. The V gene lost 6 bases and the J gene lost 4 bases, with 7 bases spanning the gap. The CDR3 covers 13 residues. Germline V gives CDR1 MNHEY, CDR2 SVGEGT. In DNA form, the CDR3 reads TGTGCCAGCAGGACGTCAGGGGCCAACGTCCTGACTTTC. It is translated as CASRTSGANVLTF.

For the CDR3, the DNA is TGCAGTGCAGGGTTTACGCCCAATTCACCCCTCCACTTT. It specifies CSAGFTPNSPLHF. V is TRBV20-1 and J is TRBJ1-6; D unclear. This CDR3 region has 13 residues. Per the germline V gene, CDR1 is DFQATT and CDR2 is SNEGSKA (reference sequence). Trimming removed 6 bases from V and 7 bases from J, with 13 bases in between.

The chain employs TRBV5-1 and TRBJ2-1; the match to TRBD2 covers 9 bases. After removal of 1 base from V and 10 bases from J, the junction contained 9 bases not matched to a gene. This CDR3 has 15 residues. Germline V gives CDR1 SGHRS, CDR2 YFSETQ. CDR3 amino acids: CASSLNRGGAWEQFF. CDR3 coding DNA: TGCGCCAGCAGCTTGAATCGCGGGGGGGCCTGGGAGCAGTTCTTC.

The V gene is TRBV12-3 or TRBV12-4, the J gene TRBJ1-1, with D unresolved. The V gene lost 3 bases and the J gene lost 0 bases, with 11 bases spanning the gap. The CDR3 totals 15 residues. CDR3 bases: TGTGCCAGCAGTTTTAATCCCAGGCTGAACACTGAAGCTTTCTTT. Translated: CASSFNPRLNTEAFF.

This rearrangement joins TRBV9 to TRBJ2-5, with D possibly being TRBD2 (5 bases). Trimming removed 3 bases at V and 0 bases at J, with 15 bases between. The CDR3 consists of 16 residues. Germline V gene data show CDR1 as SGDLS and CDR2 as YYNGEE. The CDR3 nucleotides read TGTGCCAGCAGCGCAGGATCAGGACTGAACCAAGAGACCCAGTACTTC. Its protein product is CASSAGSGLNQETQYF.